This T cell receptor (beta chain) was recovered during a study of a mutant IDH1 vaccine in newly diagnosed glioma. Produced via immunoSEQ multiplex PCR; TCRdb's table is partial and in-frame only. This table has 37,000 or so clones, around 85% appearing once. The CDR3 is made up of 12 amino acids. From germline, CDR1 is MNHEY and CDR2 SMNVEV (reference sequence). Trimming left V 4 bases short and J 2 bases short, with 6 bases between. As to this clone: Its antigen is not identified.

The sample's time point: week 5, during vaccination. Vaccination used 300 ug of mutant IDH1 20-mer peptide per dose, with topical imiquimod. The source material was PBMCs, sampled from a glioma patient whose treatment included an IDH1 peptide vaccine. The sequence came from a young man with glioma. The chain carries TRBV27 and TRBJ2-7; D unclear. The CDR3 DNA follows: TGTGCCAGCAGTTCACACGCCTACGAGCAGTACTTC. This sequence encodes CASSSHAYEQYF.